Presented here are 2 T cell receptor beta chains from one specimen sequenced in a study of Graves' ophthalmopathy and Graves' hyperthyroidism. As the template, RNA transcripts were used to amplify TCR beta CDR3 regions. Second-round multiplex PCR followed a first-round RT-PCR using HTBI primers. In TCRdb, the multiplex PCR reads were re-called with MiXCR into one record per CDR3 protein. This sample has about 390,000 distinct CDR3 sequences; 17% occur once, and the top ten carry 2.4%. Material: peripheral blood. The receptors originated from an adult woman with stable Graves' hyperthyroidism.

Ten or more counts support this clonotype. The rearrangement uses TRBV12-3 or TRBV12-4 and TRBJ2-5; TRBD1 might be the D (6 bases). With 5 bases removed from V and 3 bases from J, the gap between germline ends came to 7 bases. This CDR3 comprises 12 residues. The CDR3 coding sequence is TGTGCCAGCAGTGCAGGGGAAGAGACCCAGTACTTC. Translated: CASSAGEETQYF.

This clonotype was seen many times. The rearrangement uses TRBV28 and TRBJ2-7; 8 nucleotides match TRBD1. With V trimmed by 6 bases and J by 7 bases, 14 bases remained unmatched. Germline V gene sequence: CDR1 MDHEN, CDR2 SYDVKM. This CDR3 has 15 amino acids. In DNA, the CDR3 is TGTGCCAGCAGAACGACAGGGGCACCGGGAGTGGAGCAGTACTTC. Amino acids: CASRTTGAPGVEQYF. Full variable domain (missing parts from reference TRBV28 and TRBJ2-7): DVKVTQSSRYLVKRTGEKVFLECVQDMDHENMFWYRQDPGLGLRLIYFSYDVKMKEKGDIPEGYSVSREKKERFSLILESASTNQTSMYLCASRTTGAPGVEQYFGPGTRLTVT.